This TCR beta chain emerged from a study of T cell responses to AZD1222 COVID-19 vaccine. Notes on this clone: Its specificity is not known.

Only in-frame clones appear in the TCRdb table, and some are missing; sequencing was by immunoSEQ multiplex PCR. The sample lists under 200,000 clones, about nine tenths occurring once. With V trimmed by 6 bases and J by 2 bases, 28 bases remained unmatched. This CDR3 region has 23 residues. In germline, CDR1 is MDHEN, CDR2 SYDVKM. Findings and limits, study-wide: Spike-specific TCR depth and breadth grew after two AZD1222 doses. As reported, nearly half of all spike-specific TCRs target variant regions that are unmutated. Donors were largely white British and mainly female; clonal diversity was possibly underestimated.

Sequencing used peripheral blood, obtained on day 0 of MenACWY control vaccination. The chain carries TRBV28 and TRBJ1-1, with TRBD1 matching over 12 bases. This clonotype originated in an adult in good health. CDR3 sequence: CASRKFVIRGQGARLSPNTEAFF. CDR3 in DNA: TGTGCCAGCAGAAAGTTTGTTATCCGGGGACAGGGGGCTCGGCTCTCACCCAACACTGAAGCTTTCTTT.